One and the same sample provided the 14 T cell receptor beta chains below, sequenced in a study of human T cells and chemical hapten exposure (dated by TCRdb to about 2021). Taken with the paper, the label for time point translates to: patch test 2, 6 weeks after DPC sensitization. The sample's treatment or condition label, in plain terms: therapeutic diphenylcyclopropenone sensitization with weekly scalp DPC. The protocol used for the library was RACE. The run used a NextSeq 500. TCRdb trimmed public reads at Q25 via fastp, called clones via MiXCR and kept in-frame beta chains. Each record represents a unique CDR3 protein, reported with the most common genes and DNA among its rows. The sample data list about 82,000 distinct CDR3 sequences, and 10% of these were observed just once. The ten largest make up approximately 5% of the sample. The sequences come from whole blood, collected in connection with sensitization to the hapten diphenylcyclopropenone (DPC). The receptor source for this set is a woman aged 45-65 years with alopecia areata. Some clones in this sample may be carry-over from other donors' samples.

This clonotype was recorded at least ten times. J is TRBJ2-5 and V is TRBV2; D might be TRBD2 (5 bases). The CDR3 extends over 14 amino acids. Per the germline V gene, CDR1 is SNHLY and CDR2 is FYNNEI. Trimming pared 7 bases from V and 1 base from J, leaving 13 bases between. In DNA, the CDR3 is TGTGCCAGCATTCGAGGACTCCGCCAAGAGACCCAGTACTTC. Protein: CASIRGLRQETQYF.

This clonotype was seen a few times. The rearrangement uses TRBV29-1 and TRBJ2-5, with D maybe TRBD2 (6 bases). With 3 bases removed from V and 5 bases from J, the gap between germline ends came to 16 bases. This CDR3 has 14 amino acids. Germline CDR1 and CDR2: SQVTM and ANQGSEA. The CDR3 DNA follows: TGCAGCGTTGAGAGTTCGGGGGTAGGGGAGACCCAGTACTTC. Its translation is CSVESSGVGETQYF.

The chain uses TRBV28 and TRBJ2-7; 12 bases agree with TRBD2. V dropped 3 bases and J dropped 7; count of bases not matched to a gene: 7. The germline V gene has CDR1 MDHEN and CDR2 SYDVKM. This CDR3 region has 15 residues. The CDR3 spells CASSFRLAGAGEQYF. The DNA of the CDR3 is TGTGCCAGCAGTTTCAGACTAGCGGGAGCTGGAGAGCAGTACTTC.

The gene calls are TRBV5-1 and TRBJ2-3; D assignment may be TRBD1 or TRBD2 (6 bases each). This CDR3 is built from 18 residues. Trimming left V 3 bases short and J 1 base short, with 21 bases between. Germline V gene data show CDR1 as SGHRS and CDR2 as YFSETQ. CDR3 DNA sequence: TGCGCCAGCAGCTCCCCCGGGGGCAGACCCTCGGGCACAGATACGCAGTATTTT. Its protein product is CASSSPGGRPSGTDTQYF.

The chain's CDR3 is CASSPSGYEQYF. The CDR3 nucleotides read TGTGCCAGTAGTCCCTCTGGCTACGAGCAGTACTTC. This chain joins TRBV19 and TRBJ2-7; D gene unclear. The V end was cut by 5 bases, the J end by 3 bases, with 8 bases between. Germline CDR1 and CDR2: LNHDA and SQIVND (reference sequence). The CDR3 runs to 12 residues.

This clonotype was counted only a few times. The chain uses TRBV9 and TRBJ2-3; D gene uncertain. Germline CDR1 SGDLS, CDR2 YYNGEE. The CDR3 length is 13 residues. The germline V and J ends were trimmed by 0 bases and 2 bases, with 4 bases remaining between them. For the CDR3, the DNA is TGTGCCAGCAGCGTAGAGGACACAGATACGCAGTATTTT. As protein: CASSVEDTDTQYF.

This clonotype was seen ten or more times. The CDR3 nucleotides read TGCAGTGCTACCGGGACAGGGGGCCAAGGCTACACCTTC. It codes for CSATGTGGQGYTF. The chain employs TRBV20-1 and TRBJ1-2, with 12 bases lining up with TRBD1. V shed 4 bases and J 8 bases; nucleotides not matched to a gene: 5. Per the germline V gene, CDR1 is DFQATT and CDR2 is SNEGSKA (reference sequence). The CDR3 sequence is 13 residues long.

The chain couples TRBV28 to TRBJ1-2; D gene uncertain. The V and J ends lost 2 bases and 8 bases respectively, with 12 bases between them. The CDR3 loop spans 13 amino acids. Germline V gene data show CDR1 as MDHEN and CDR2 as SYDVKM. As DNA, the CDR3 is TGTGCCAGCAGTTTACCCCGTGTTGTGGGCTACACCTTC. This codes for CASSLPRVVGYTF.

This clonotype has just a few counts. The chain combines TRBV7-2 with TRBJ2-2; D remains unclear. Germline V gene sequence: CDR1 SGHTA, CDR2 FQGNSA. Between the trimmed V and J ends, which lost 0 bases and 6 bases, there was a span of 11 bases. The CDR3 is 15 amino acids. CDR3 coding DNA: TGTGCCAGCAGCTTAGCGGCTTCGGGTCCCGGGGAGCTGTTTTTT. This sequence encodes CASSLAASGPGELFF.

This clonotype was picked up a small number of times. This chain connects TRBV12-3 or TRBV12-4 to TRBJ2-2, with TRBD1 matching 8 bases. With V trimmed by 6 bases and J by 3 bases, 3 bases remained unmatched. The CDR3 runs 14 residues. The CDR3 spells CASRDRDDTGELFF. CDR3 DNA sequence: TGTGCCAGCAGGGACAGGGATGACACCGGGGAGCTGTTTTTT.

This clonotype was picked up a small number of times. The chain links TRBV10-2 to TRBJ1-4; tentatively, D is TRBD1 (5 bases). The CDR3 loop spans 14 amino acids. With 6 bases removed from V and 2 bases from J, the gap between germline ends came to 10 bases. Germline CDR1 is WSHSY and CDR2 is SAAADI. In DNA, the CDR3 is TGCGCCAGCAGGAGGGGATCCACTAATGAAAAACTGTTTTTT. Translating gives CASRRGSTNEKLFF.

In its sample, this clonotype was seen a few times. The CDR3 loop reads CSAREEASGGNNEQFF. The CDR3 coding sequence is TGCAGTGCTAGAGAGGAAGCTAGCGGGGGTAATAATGAGCAGTTCTTC. V and J are TRBV20-1 and TRBJ2-1, with 10 bases identical to TRBD2. V shed 0 bases and J 7 bases; nucleotides not matched to a gene: 9. Germline CDR1 reads DFQATT; CDR2 reads SNEGSKA (reference sequence). This CDR3 spans 16 amino acids.

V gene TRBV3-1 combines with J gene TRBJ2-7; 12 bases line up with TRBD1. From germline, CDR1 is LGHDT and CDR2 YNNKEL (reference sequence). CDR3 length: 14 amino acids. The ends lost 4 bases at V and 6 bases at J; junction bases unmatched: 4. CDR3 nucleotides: TGTGCCAGCAGCCTTGGGACAGGGGGCGCCGAGCAGTACTTC. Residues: CASSLGTGGAEQYF.

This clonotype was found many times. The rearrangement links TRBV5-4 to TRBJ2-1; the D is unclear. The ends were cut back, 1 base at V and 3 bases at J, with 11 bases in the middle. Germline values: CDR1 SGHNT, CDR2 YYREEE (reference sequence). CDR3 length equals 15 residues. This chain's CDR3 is CASSLNWGNYNEQFF. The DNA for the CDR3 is TGTGCCAGCAGCTTGAACTGGGGAAACTACAATGAGCAGTTCTTC.